This T cell receptor beta chain appears in the sequencing data of a study of blood T cells in healthy people across ages. This CDR3 has 16 residues. In germline, CDR1 is DFQATT, CDR2 SNEGSKA (reference sequence). V shed 5 bases, J shed 2 bases, and the junction held 5 bases outside the gene matches. A sample-barcoded 5' primer and a J-beta primer mix were used in a second PCR of about 7 to 12 cycles. TCRdb recomputed calls from the 5' RACE reads with MiXCR, one row per CDR3 protein. The sample yields hundreds of thousands of distinct CDR3 sequences, roughly 53% seen once. This TCR was sampled from a man in his sixties in good health. Sequencing was carried out using blood. This chain links TRBV20-1 with TRBJ2-2; TRBD2 agrees at 13 bases. CDR3 bases: TGCAGTGCTCGACTAGCGGGGGGACCCAACACCGGGGAGCTGTTTTTT. Translating gives CSARLAGGPNTGELFF.